This entry features one T cell receptor (beta chain) sequence. The antigen it binds to is not known. Base qualities are missing; no much larger clone stands one base away. The germline V gene (reference sequence) provides CDR1 SEHNR and CDR2 FQNEAQ. The CDR3 covers 18 residues, taking in both the cysteine and the phenylalanine. Just the 54-base CDR3 DNA is kept, in frame starting at base 1. Trimmed from V: 5 bases; trimmed from J: 5 bases; junction bases lacking a gene match: 17. The data stem from a study of shared T cell receptors in the human thymus (dated by TCRdb to about 2021). About the full investigation: The study examined how self-reactive, shared T-cell receptor alpha chains are generated in the human thymus.

The library was obtained by the immunoSEQ multiplex PCR assay. Held by TCRdb, this immuneACCESS table contains in-frame sequences only and omits some clones. Under half of the omission traces to an unresolved V gene where checked; the cause of the rest is unknown. The sample records over 350,000 clones, over 90% of which are singletons. The leading ten clones occupy approximately 0.02% of the sample. The origin of this receptor is a human donor. Sequencing was performed on thymocytes. The chain joins TRBV7-9 to TRBJ2-3; 9 central nucleotides agree with TRBD2. Here the CDR3 is given as CASSLNRGASGVGDTQYF. Here is the DNA: TGTGCCAGCAGCCTCAACAGAGGTGCTAGCGGGGTGGGAGATACGCAGTATTTT.